One sample yielded the 10 T cell receptor beta chains listed below, sequenced in a study of blood T cell dynamics during melanoma immunotherapy. Sample time point: week 3, after first cycle of checkpoint inhibitor. Profiling relied on immunoSEQ multiplex PCR, and the TCRdb table lists in-frame clones only, not all of them. Of more than 12,000 clones listed, about 93% were seen once; the top ten hold over 0.85%. The input for sequencing was blood, taken from a patient treated with checkpoint blockade. These receptors came from a human donor with melanoma.

This clone was observed a single time. The J gene is TRBJ2-1, the V gene TRBV19; 9 bases fit TRBD1. Germline CDR1 is LNHDA and CDR2 is SQIVND (reference sequence). Trimming cost V 7 bases and J 5 bases; bases outside gene matches: 12. The CDR3 sequence is 16 residues long. The CDR3 spells CASIPSRQGGHNEQFF. Written as DNA, the CDR3 is TGTGCCAGTATCCCCAGCCGACAGGGGGGCCACAATGAGCAGTTCTTC.

The chain has TRBV27 and TRBJ1-2; TRBD1 aligns across 7 bases. CDR1 is MNHEY, CDR2 SMNVEV, per germline (reference sequence). There are 17 residues in the CDR3. The junction had 17 bases not matched to a gene; V was cut back by 6 bases and J by 4 bases. The CDR3 spells CASRRGIEGGLSYGYTF. DNA for the CDR3: TGTGCCAGCAGGAGGGGGATTGAAGGGGGCTTGAGCTATGGCTACACCTTC.

The gene calls are TRBV7-3 and TRBJ1-4, with TRBD1 matching over 10 bases. The CDR3 is 18 residues long. V gave up 2 bases and J gave up 0 bases; unmatched junction bases: 6. Germline lookup yields CDR1 SGHTA and CDR2 FQGTGA. Written as DNA, the CDR3 is TGTGCCAGCAGCTTAGTGGGACAGGGGTCTTCAACTAATGAAAAACTGTTTTTT. Amino acid sequence: CASSLVGQGSSTNEKLFF.

The CDR3 sequence is CASSLSGTANTEAFF. CDR3 in DNA: TGCGCCAGCAGCTTATCCGGGACGGCGAACACTGAAGCTTTCTTT. The chain employs TRBV5-1 and TRBJ1-1; possibly TRBD1 for D (5 bases). Trimming removed 2 bases from V and 1 base from J, with 12 bases in between. The CDR3 covers 15 residues. Germline V gives CDR1 SGHRS, CDR2 YFSETQ.

This chain's CDR3 is CATSRNTGTVVGSPLHF. The CDR3 coding sequence is TGTGCCACCAGCAGAAATACAGGGACCGTTGTGGGTTCACCCCTCCACTTT. The genes are TRBV15 and TRBJ1-6, with D perhaps TRBD1 (6 bases). The V gene lost 2 bases and the J gene lost 9 bases, with 20 bases spanning the gap. CDR1 and CDR2 from the germline V gene are LNHNV and YYDKDF (reference sequence). This CDR3 comprises 17 residues.

V and J are TRBV9 and TRBJ2-1; a weak D match, TRBD2 (6 bases). From germline, CDR1 is SGDLS and CDR2 YYNGEE. V gave up 0 bases and J gave up 9 bases, with 13 bases separating them. The CDR3 is 14 amino acids. As DNA, the CDR3 is TGTGCCAGCAGCGTAGGACTAGTTGATAGTGAGCAGTTCTTC. Protein product: CASSVGLVDSEQFF.

This clone was seen once. The V and J genes are TRBV7-9 and TRBJ1-4, with a tentative D call TRBD1 (6 bases). Trimming removed 2 bases from V and 11 bases from J, with 15 bases in between. The CDR3 contains 14 residues. Germline-derived CDR1 and CDR2 are SEHNR and FQNEAQ (reference sequence). The CDR3 DNA reads TGTGCCAGCAGCTTATCAGGGGAGGTTCGGAAACTGTTTTTT. Encoded protein: CASSLSGEVRKLFF.

The chain combines TRBV7-9 with TRBJ2-5, with 7 bases lining up with TRBD1. The CDR3 is 17 amino acids. Germline CDR1 is SEHNR and CDR2 is FQNEAQ (reference sequence). The V segment lost 1 base and the J segment 2 bases; nucleotides outside the gene matches: 10. The CDR3 sequence: CASSLEGFRGSQETQYF. CDR3 nucleotides: TGTGCCAGCAGCTTAGAGGGATTCAGGGGGAGTCAAGAGACCCAGTACTTC.

The chain combines TRBV6-5 with TRBJ1-2; 8 bases are shared with TRBD1. Germline V gives CDR1 MNHEY, CDR2 SVGAGI. With V trimmed by 6 bases and J by 5 bases, 11 bases remained unmatched. CDR3 length: 15 amino acids. CDR3 in amino acids: CASSPGRGRRYGYTF. The CDR3 DNA sequence: TGTGCCAGCAGCCCCGGCAGGGGGCGTCGGTATGGCTACACCTTC.

The count of this clone is one. The chain is built from TRBV16 and TRBJ1-2; D remains unclear. This CDR3 has 14 amino acids. Between the trimmed V and J ends, which lost 0 bases and 0 bases, there was a span of 5 bases. Germline V gives CDR1 KGHSY, CDR2 FQNENV. CDR3 region: CASSQSNSNYGYTF. CDR3 nucleotide sequence: TGTGCCAGCAGCCAATCGAACTCTAACTATGGCTACACCTTC.